This T cell receptor beta chain derives from a study of T-cell memory formation after mild COVID-19. As regards this clonotype: What it recognizes is unknown.

Study-level points and caveats: Memory sampled before infection contained some responding clones, suggesting cross-reactive memory joined. The authors did not confirm SARS-CoV-2 specificity of second-wave clones peaking day 37. A balance of CD4 and CD8 characterized clones contracting day 15 to 85, whereas later expanders leaned CD4+.

Deletions cut 4 bases from V and 3 bases from J, with 9 bases between. Germline V gene lookup returns CDR1 MGHDK and CDR2 SYGVNS. This CDR3 spans 13 amino acids. 5'RACE primed at constant segments yielded TCR alpha and TCR beta cDNA libraries bearing sample barcodes and UMIs. MiXCR, applied by TCRdb to the 5' RACE reads, yields one record per CDR3 protein. Of 190,000 or so distinct CDR3 sequences listed, around 25% are singletons. The source of this sequence is an adult woman who had mild COVID-19 (a few samples of this study predate the infection). Cell type and time point are not known. Sequenced material: PBMCs or a T cell subset sorted from them (not recorded which). V and J are TRBV25-1 and TRBJ2-5; possible D gene TRBD2, 6 bases. CDR3 nucleotides: TGTGCCAGCAGTGGAACGGGGGAAGAGACCCAGTACTTC. This gives the protein CASSGTGEETQYF.